The clone carrying this T cell receptor (beta chain) was found a few times. The germline CDR1 and CDR2 sequences are SGHAT and FQNNGV. This CDR3 has 15 residues. The ends lost 3 bases at V and 0 bases at J; junction bases unmatched: 2. Reverse transcription of extracted RNA yielded cDNA, which provided the sequencing template. The assay was immunoSEQ multiplex PCR, and TCRdb's table has in-frame clones only and misses some. The sample lists about 150,000 clones, roughly 44% occurring once. This record belongs to a study of CD8+ T cells in alopecia areata. The sorting of PBMCs gave CD4+ and CD8+ T cells.

The sequence derives from a human donor with alopecia areata. This chain uses TRBV11-2 with TRBJ2-7, with 10 bases that match TRBD2. Sequenced material: CD4+ T cells sorted from blood. The CDR3 here is CASSFTSGNSYEQYF. DNA of the CDR3: TGTGCCAGCAGCTTTACTAGCGGGAACTCCTACGAGCAGTACTTC.